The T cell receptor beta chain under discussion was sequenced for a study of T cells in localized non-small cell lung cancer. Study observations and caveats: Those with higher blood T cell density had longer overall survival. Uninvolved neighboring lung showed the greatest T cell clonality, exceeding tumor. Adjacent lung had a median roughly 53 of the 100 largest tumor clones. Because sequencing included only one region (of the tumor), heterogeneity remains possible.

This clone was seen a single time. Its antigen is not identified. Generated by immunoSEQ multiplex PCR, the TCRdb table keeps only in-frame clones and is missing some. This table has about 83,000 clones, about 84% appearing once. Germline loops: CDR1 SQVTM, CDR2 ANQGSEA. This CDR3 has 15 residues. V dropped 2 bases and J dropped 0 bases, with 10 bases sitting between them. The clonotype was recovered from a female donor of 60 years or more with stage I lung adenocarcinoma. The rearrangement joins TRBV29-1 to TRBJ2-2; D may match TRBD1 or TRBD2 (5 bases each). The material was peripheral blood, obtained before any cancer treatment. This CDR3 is CSVESGRANTGELFF. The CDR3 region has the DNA TGCAGCGTTGAATCAGGGAGAGCGAACACCGGGGAGCTGTTTTTT.